Described below is a single T cell receptor beta chain sequence and its context. PCR used 60 Vbeta primers and 13 Jbeta primers. The repertoire was sequenced with immunoSEQ multiplex PCR; TCRdb's copy has only in-frame clones and lacks some. Of 100,000 to 150,000 clones in the sample, 80% to 85% are singletons; the top ten hold 1.1%. These data belong to a study of cytomegalovirus exposure and HLA in healthy donors. The CDR3 is 15 amino acids. This receptor was taken from a woman aged 25 to 45 in good health and CMV-seronegative. Sequenced input: PBMCs. This sequence joins TRBV21-1 and TRBJ2-7; the table gives TRBD2 as D, unverified against the DNA. TRBV21-1 has pseudogene status. The CDR3 protein is CASSKVRGRFHEQYF. The CDR3 DNA follows: TGTGCCAGCAGCAAAGTCCGGGGGAGGTTCCACGAGCAGTACTTC.